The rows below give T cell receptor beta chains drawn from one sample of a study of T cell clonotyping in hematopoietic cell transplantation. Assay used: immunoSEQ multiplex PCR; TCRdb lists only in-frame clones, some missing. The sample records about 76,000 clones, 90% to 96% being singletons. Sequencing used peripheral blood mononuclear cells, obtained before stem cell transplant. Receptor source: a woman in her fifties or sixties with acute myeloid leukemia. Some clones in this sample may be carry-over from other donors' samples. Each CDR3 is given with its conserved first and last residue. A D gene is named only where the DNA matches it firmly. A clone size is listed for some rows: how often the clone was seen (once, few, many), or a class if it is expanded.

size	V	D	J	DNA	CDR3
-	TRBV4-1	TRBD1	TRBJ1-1	TGCGCCAGCAGCCAAGCCGGACAGGGGGCCCCTGAAGCTTTCTTT	CASSQAGQGAPEAFF
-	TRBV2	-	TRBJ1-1	TGTGCCAGCATCAACTGGTGGAACACTGAAGCTTTCTTT	CASINWWNTEAFF
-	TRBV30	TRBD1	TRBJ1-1	TGTGCCCGTATCAGACAGGGGGGCACTGAAGCTTTCTTT	CARIRQGGTEAFF
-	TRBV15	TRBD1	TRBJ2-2	TGTGCCACCAGCAGAGATGGGACAGGCTTCACCGGGGAGCTGTTTTTT	CATSRDGTGFTGELFF
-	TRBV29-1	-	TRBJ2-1	TGCAGCGTTAATAACGACGGGACTCTACATTACAATGAGCAGTTCTTC	CSVNNDGTLHYNEQFF
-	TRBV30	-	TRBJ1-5	TGTGCCTGGAGTGTACGCGATAATCAGCCCCAGCATTTT	CAWSVRDNQPQHF
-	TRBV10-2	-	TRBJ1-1	TGCGCCAGCAGTGACACCTTGACTATCACAGCTTTCTTT	CASSDTLTITAFF
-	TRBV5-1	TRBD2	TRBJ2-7	TGCGCCAGCAGCGATACTAGCGGGGTCCCCTACGAGCAGTACTTC	CASSDTSGVPYEQYF
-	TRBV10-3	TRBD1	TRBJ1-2	TGTGCCATCAGTGACCGAGGACAGGGCGGGTATGGCTACACCTTC	CAISDRGQGGYGYTF
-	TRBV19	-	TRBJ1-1	TGTGCCAGTGCCGCAGATAGGGACACTGAAGCTTTCTTT	CASAADRDTEAFF
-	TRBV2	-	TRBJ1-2	TGTGCCAGCAGTGTAGCCAGGAGCTATGGCTACACCTTC	CASSVARSYGYTF
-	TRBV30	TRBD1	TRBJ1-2	TGTGCCTGGAGTGTAAGACAGGGGGCTGGCTACACCTTC	CAWSVRQGAGYTF
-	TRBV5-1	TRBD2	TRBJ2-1	TGCGCCAGCAGCCAACCCGGACTAGCGGGGGGGCCAGGGAATGAGCAGTTCTTC	CASSQPGLAGGPGNEQFF
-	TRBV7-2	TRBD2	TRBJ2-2	TGTGCCAGCAGCTCCCGGGGAGGGGCCGGGGAGCTGTTTTTT	CASSSRGGAGELFF
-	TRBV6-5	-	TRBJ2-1	TGTGCCAGCAGTTACGCCAGTCACAATGAGCAGTTCTTC	CASSYASHNEQFF
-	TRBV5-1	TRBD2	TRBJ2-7	TGCGCCAGCAGCTCCGGGGGGGTCTCCTACGAGCAGTACTTC	CASSSGGVSYEQYF
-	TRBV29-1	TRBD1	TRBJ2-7	TGCAGCGTTAGGACAGGGGTTTTAGAGCAGTACTTC	CSVRTGVLEQYF
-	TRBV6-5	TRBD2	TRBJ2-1	TGTGCCACCGTCGGGGGACTAGCTGCAAATGAGCAGTTCTTC	CATVGGLAANEQFF
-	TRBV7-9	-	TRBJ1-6	TGTGCCAGCCTAGGGCCAGGGTCACCCCTCCACTTT	CASLGPGSPLHF
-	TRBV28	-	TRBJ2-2	TGTGCCAGCAGTTTATTAGTTAGGGCAACCGGGGAGCTGTTTTTT	CASSLLVRATGELFF
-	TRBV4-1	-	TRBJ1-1	TGCGCCAGCAGCCAGATGGGACTCGCTAAGGGGTACACTGAAGCTTTCTTT	CASSQMGLAKGYTEAFF
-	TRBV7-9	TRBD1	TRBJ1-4	TGTGCCAGCAGCTTAGGACAGGGTGTGGAGGAAAAACTGTTTTTT	CASSLGQGVEEKLFF
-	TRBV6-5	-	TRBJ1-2	TGTGCCAGCAGTAAGGGTGGGGGCTATGGCTACACCTTC	CASSKGGGYGYTF
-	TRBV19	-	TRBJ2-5	TGTGCCAGTAGTATAGAAGGGACCCAGTACTTC	CASSIEGTQYF
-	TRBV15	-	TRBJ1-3	TGTGCCACCAGCAGAGATCTAAACTTTGACACCATATATTTT	CATSRDLNFDTIYF
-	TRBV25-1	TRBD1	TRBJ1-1	TGTGCCAGCAGTGAATCAATAGGACAGGGGCGGAGGGAAGCTTTCTTT	CASSESIGQGRREAFF
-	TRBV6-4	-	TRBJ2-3	TGTGCCAGCAGTGACTCTAGAAAAACAGATACGCAGTATTTT	CASSDSRKTDTQYF
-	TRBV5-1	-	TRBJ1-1	TGCGCCAGCGTATCGAGCCTGGGGACTGAAGCTTTCTTT	CASVSSLGTEAFF
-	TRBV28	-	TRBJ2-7	TGTGCCAGCAGTTTAACTGACAGGAATTACGAGCAGTACTTC	CASSLTDRNYEQYF
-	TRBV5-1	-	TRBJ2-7	TGCGCCAGCAGCTTGGGGTGGGGCTTCGGGTACGAGCAGTACTTC	CASSLGWGFGYEQYF
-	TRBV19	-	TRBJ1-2	TGTGCCAGTTCCCCACGGACACTATTAGGCTATGGCTACACCTTC	CASSPRTLLGYGYTF
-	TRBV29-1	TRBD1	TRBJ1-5	TGCAGCGTGGGACAGTCGGGGGATCAGCCCCAGCATTTT	CSVGQSGDQPQHF
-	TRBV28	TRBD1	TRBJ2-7	TGTGCCAGCAGTTCAATTGGACAGGCCCGATCCTACGAGCAGTACTTC	CASSSIGQARSYEQYF
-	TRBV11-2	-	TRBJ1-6	TGTGCCAGCAGCCCGGGGACACTCTATTCACCCCTCCACTTT	CASSPGTLYSPLHF
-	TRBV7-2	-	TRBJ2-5	TGTGCCAGCAGCTCACACGGGAGATGGAGACAAGAGACCCAGTACTTC	CASSSHGRWRQETQYF
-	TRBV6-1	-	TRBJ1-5	TGTGCCAGCAGCGAAACGGAGGGGACGCATCAGCCCCAGCATTTT	CASSETEGTHQPQHF
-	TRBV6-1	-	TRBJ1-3	TGTGCCAGCAGTGAAGGCAGGGTGGCTGGAAACACCATATATTTT	CASSEGRVAGNTIYF
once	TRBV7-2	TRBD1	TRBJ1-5	TGTGCCAGCAGCTTAGTGACAGGGTCCGGTCAGCCCCAGCATTTT	CASSLVTGSGQPQHF
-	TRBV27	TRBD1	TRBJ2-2	TGTGCCAGCAGTTCCCTCAGGGGGAGCGACACCGGGGAGCTGTTTTTT	CASSSLRGSDTGELFF
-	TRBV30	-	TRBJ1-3	TGTGCCTGGAGTCCCACTTCGGACACCATATATTTT	CAWSPTSDTIYF
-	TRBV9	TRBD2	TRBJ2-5	TGTGCCAGCAGCGTAGGTGGGGGGGTCGGCGAGACCCAGTACTTC	CASSVGGGVGETQYF
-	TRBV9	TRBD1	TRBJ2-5	TGTGCCAGCAGCGTAGAATGGACAGGGGCTCCTGGGACCCAGTACTTC	CASSVEWTGAPGTQYF
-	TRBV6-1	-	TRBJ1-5	TGTGCCAGCAGTGAGTGGCGGCGCAATCAGCCCCAGCATTTT	CASSEWRRNQPQHF
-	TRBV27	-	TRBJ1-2	TGTGCCAGCTCACGTACTATTAACTATGGCTACACCTTC	CASSRTINYGYTF
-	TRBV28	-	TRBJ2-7	TGTGCCAGCAGACCGACTTGGACGGTAACCTACGAGCAGTACTTC	CASRPTWTVTYEQYF
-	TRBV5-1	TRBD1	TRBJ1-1	TGCGCCAGCAGTTCGACAGGGCCTAACACTGAAGCTTTCTTT	CASSSTGPNTEAFF
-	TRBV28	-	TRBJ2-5	TGTGCCAGCAGTGGAGGGGCAGGGGTAGAGACCCAGTACTTC	CASSGGAGVETQYF
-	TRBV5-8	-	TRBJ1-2	TGTGCCAGCAGCCGGGGGAAAACGGCGGGCTACACCTTC	CASSRGKTAGYTF
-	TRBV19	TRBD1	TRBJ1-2	TGTGCCAGTAGAGGGACAGGAGGTTTAAACTATGGCTACACCTTC	CASRGTGGLNYGYTF
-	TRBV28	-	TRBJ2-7	TGTGCCAGCAGTTCCCCTGGGGCCGGAATGTCCTACGAGCAGTACTTC	CASSSPGAGMSYEQYF
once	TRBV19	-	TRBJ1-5	TGTGCCAGTAGTTCGCAGGGCGGGCAGCCCCAGCATTTT	CASSSQGGQPQHF
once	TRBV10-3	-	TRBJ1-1	TGTGCCATCAGTGAGTCGGCCACTGAAGCTTTCTTT	CAISESATEAFF
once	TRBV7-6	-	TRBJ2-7	TGTGCCAGCAGCCCCCTTGGGTTCCGCTACGAGCAGTACTTC	CASSPLGFRYEQYF
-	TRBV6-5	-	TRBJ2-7	TGTGCCAGCGGTGGCAGGGTCAACTACGAGCAGTACTTC	CASGGRVNYEQYF